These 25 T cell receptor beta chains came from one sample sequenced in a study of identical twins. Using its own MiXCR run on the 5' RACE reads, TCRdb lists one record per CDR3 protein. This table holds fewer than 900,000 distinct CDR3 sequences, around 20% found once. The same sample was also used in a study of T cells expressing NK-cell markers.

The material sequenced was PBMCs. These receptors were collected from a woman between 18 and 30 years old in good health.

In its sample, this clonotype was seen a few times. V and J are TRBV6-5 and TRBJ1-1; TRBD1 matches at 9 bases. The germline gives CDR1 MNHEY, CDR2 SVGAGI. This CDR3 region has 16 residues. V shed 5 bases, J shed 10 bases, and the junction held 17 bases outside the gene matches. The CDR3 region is CASSTDPGQGKGRAFF. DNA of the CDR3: TGTGCCAGCAGTACCGACCCGGGACAGGGTAAAGGTCGAGCTTTCTTT.

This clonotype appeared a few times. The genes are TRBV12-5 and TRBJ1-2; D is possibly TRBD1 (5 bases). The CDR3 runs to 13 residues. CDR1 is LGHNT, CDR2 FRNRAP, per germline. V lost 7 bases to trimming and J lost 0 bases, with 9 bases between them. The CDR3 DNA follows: TGTGCTAGTGCAGGACATTCTAACTATGGCTACACCTTC. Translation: CASAGHSNYGYTF. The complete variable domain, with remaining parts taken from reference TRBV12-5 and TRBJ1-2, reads DARVTQTPRHKVTEMGQEVTMRCQPILGHNTVFWYRQTMMQGLELLAYFRNRAPLDDSGMPKDRFSAEMPDATLATLKIQPSEPRDSAVYFCASAGHSNYGYTFGSGTRLTVV.

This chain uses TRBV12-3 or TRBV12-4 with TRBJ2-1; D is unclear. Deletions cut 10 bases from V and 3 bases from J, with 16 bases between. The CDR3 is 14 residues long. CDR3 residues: CATFPTLDYNEQFF. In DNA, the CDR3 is TGTGCCACCTTTCCTACCTTGGACTACAATGAGCAGTTCTTC.

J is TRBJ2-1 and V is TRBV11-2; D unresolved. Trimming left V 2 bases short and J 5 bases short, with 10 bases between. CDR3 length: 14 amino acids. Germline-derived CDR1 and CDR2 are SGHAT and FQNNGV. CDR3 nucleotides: TGTGCCAGCAGCTTACCCCTGCTAGACAATGAGCAGTTCTTC. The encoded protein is CASSLPLLDNEQFF.

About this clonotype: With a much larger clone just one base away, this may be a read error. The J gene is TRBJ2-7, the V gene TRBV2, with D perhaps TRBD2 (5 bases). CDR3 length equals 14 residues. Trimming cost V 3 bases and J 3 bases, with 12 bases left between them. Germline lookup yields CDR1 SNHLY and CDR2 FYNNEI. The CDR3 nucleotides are TGTGCCAGCAGTGACCTAGGAGAGGGCTACGAGCAGTACTTC. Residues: CASSDLGEGYEQYF.

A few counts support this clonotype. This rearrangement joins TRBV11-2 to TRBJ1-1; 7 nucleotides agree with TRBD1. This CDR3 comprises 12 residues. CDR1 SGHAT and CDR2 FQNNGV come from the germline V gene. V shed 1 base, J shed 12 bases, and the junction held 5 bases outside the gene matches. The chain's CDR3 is CASSLGQGLPFF. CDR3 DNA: TGTGCCAGCAGCTTAGGACAGGGTTTACCTTTCTTT.

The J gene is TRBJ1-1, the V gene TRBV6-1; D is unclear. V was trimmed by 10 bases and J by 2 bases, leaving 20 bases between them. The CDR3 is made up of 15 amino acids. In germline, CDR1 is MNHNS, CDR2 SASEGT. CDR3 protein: CATIPFEGSNTEAFF. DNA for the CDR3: TGTGCCACCATTCCGTTTGAAGGATCTAACACTGAAGCTTTCTTT.

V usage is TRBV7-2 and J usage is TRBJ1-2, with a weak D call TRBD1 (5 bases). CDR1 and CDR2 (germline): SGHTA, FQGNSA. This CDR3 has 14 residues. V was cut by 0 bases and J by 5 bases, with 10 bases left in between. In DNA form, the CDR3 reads TGTGCCAGCAGCTTAGCGACAAGGGGATATGGCTACACCTTC. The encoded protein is CASSLATRGYGYTF.

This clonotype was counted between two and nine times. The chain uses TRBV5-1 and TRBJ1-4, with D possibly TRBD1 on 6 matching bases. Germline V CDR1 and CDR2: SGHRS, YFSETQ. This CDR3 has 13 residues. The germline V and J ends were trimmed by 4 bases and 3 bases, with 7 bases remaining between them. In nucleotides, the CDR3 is TGCGCCAGCAGCCCAGGGGCTAATGAAAAACTGTTTTTT. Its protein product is CASSPGANEKLFF.

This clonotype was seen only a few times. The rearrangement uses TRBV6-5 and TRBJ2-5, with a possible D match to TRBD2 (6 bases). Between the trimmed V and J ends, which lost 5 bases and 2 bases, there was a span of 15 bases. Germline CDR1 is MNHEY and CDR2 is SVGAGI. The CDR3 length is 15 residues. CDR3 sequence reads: CASSILGRGQETQYF. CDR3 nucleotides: TGTGCCAGCAGTATTCTCGGGAGAGGTCAAGAGACCCAGTACTTC.

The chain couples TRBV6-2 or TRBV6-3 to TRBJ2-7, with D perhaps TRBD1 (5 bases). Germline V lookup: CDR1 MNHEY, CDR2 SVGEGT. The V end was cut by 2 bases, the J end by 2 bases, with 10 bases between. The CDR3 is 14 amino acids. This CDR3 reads CASSYRGYTYEQYF. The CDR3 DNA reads TGTGCCAGCAGTTACAGGGGTTACACCTACGAGCAGTACTTC.

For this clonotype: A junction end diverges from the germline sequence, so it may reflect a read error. The CDR3 bases are TGTACCAGCAGTTTAGTCAAGACACCCCAAAACCCCTACAATGAGCAGTTCTTC. Translating it yields CTSSLVKTPQNPYNEQFF. The chain couples TRBV2 to TRBJ2-1, with D hard to call. From germline, CDR1 is SNHLY and CDR2 FYNNEI. The CDR3 contains 18 residues.

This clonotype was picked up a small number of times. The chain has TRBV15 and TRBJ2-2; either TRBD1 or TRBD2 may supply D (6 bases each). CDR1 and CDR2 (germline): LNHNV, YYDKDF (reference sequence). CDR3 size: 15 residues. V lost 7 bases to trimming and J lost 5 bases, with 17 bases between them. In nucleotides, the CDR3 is TGTGCCACCAACCGAGGGGGGCGCAGGACCGGGGAGCTGTTTTTT. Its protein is CATNRGGRRTGELFF.

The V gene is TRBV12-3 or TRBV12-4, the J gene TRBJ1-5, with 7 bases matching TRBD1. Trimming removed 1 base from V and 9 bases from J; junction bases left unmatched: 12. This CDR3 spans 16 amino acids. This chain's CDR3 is CASSLGPGQVGLPQHF. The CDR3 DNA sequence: TGTGCCAGCAGTTTAGGGCCCGGACAGGTTGGGTTGCCCCAGCATTTT.

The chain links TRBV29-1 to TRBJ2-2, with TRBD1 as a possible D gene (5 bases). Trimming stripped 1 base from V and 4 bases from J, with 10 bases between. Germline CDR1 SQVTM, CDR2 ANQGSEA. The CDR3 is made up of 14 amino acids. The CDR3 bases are TGCAGCGTTGAAGTTGGGGCGATCACCGGGGAGCTGTTTTTT. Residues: CSVEVGAITGELFF.

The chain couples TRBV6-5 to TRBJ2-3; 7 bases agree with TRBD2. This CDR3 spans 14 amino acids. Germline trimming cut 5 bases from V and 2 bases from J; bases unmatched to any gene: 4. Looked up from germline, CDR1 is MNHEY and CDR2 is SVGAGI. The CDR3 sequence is CASSNRDYTDTQYF. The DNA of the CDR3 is TGTGCCAGCAGTAACCGGGACTACACAGATACGCAGTATTTT.

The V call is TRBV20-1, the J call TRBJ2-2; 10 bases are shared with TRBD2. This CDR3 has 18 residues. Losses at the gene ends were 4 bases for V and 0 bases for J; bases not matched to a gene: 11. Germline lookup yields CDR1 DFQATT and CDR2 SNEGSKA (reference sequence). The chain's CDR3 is CSATRSAGGKPNTGELFF. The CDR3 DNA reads TGCAGTGCTACCCGGTCAGCGGGGGGGAAGCCGAACACCGGGGAGCTGTTTTTT.

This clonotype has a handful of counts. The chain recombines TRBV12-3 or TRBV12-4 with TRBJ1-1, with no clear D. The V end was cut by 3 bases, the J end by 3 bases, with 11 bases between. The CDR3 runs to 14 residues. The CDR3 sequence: CASSFPPEDTEAFF. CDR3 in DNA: TGTGCCAGCAGTTTCCCCCCGGAGGACACTGAAGCTTTCTTT.

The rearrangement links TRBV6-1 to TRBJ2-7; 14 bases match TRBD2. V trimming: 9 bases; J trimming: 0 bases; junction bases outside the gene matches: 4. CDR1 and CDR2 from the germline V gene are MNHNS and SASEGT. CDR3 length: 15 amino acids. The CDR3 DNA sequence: TGTGCCAGTAGAGGGACTAGCGGGAGCTCCTACGAGCAGTACTTC. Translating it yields CASRGTSGSSYEQYF.

CDR3 sequence (DNA): TGTGCCAGCAGTTTACCGGTCCGTGGTGGCTACACCTTC. Encoded protein: CASSLPVRGGYTF. The chain recombines TRBV12-3 or TRBV12-4 with TRBJ1-2; no definite D call. The CDR3 extends over 13 amino acids. V was cut by 2 bases and J by 7 bases, with 11 bases left in between.

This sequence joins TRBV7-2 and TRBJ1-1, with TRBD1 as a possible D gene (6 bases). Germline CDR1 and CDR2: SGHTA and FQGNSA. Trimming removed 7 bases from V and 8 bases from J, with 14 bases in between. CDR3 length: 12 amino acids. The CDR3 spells CASTKGGGEAFF. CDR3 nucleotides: TGTGCCAGCACCAAGGGGGGAGGGGAAGCTTTCTTT.

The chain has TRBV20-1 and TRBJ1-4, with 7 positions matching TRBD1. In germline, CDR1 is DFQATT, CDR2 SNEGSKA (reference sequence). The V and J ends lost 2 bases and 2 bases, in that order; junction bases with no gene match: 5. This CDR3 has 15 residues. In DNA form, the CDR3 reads TGCAGTGCTAGACCACCGGGACAGACTAATGAAAAACTGTTTTTT. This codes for CSARPPGQTNEKLFF.

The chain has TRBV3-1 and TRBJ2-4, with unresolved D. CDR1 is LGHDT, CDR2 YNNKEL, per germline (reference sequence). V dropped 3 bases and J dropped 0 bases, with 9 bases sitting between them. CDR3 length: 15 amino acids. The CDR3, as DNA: TGTGCCAGCAGCCAGTCGGAGTTAGCCAAAAACATTCAGTACTTC. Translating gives CASSQSELAKNIQYF.

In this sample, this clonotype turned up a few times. The CDR3 is CAISAGQETQYF. The CDR3 DNA reads as TGTGCCATCTCCGCAGGGCAAGAGACCCAGTACTTC. The chain is built from TRBV10-3 and TRBJ2-5; tentative D call: TRBD1 (5 bases). V was clipped by 8 bases and J by 2 bases, with 9 bases between them. The CDR3 has 12 residues. Per the germline V gene, CDR1 is ENHRY and CDR2 is SYGVKD.

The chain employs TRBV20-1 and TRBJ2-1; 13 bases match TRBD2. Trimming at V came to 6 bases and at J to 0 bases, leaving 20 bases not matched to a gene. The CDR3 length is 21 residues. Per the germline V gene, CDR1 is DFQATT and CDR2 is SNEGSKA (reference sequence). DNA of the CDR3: TGCAGTGCGGACAGGGGGCCTACCGGACTAGCGGGAGCGTCCTCCTACAATGAGCAGTTCTTC. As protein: CSADRGPTGLAGASSYNEQFF.